This TCR beta chain originates from a study of Ad26.COV2.S vaccination and SARS-CoV-2 variants. Study in general: Dosing was one shot or two shots 56 days apart.

Documented treatment: roughly 19 received Ad26.COV2.S at low or high dose, single or two shots; several received placebo; per-sample allocation not given. Samples analyzed were those drawn on day 63 after the first vaccine or placebo injection. SARS-CoV-2 spike from the Wuhan strain was encoded by the vaccine, an Ad26 vector. A word on this clone: The antigen remains unidentified.

Germline CDR1 and CDR2: SQVTM and ANQGSEA. The V end lost 2 bases, the J end lost 9 bases, and 14 bases lay between the germline ends. The CDR3 spans 13 residues. Clones were read by immunoSEQ multiplex PCR, and TCRdb kept only the in-frame ones, dropping some. The sample yields 200,000 to 300,000 clones, around 87% seen once. Overall study results and limits: Using TCR breadth and depth analyses may have led to underestimated total T cell responses.

The rearrangement uses TRBV29-1 and TRBJ2-1; D possibly corresponds to TRBD2 (6 bases). The source of this sequence is a person between 18 and 59 years old who received the Ad26.COV2.S COVID-19 vaccine or a placebo. The source material was peripheral blood, sampled in a trial of Ad26.COV2.S vaccine versus placebo. CDR3 in amino acids: CSVEPAGRSEQFF. The CDR3 DNA is TGCAGCGTTGAACCCGCAGGGAGGTCTGAGCAGTTCTTC.